This T cell receptor (beta chain) derives from a study of HIV-infected patients and healthy controls (TCRdb year 2014). The study in broad terms: The question the study tested was whether immune perturbation and reconstitution could be captured by deep TCR repertoire sequencing of small blood samples from HIV patients.

Here is what the overall study found, with its caveats: Rare events from HIV-infected data received too much weight under size-matching, and comparisons were complicated by unequal numbers of distinct sequences between patients and controls. A major limit on how widely the findings apply, in the view of the authors, was that only sixteen HIV-infected individuals were processed. In the samples, alpha-beta chain pairing was left undetermined. Eight alpha and eight beta V genes showed significantly different mean usage between HIV-infected patients and controls. The study cohorts differed slightly in age and sex profile, but those differences did not account for the observed differences in diversity. More CDR3s were shared between individuals among healthy controls than among HIV+ patients, as measured by Jaccard index and by the count of highly shared sequences. The dynamics of distinct T-cell subpopulations could not be separated, and sequencing depth was restricted, because whole blood was used. MAIT cell alpha-chain CDR3s were found at high frequency in healthy controls but were severely depleted in HIV+ repertoires. In the study, no determination of donor HLA types was made. Compared with untreated HIV+ repertoires, healthy control repertoires had roughly threefold more distinct CDR3s and higher Shannon diversity. HIV-infected repertoires had significantly higher mean Gini indices than controls, possibly reflecting oligoclonality. During therapy, HIV-associated CDR3s significantly decreased in frequency, while CMV-associated CDR3s did not change significantly, though most became more frequent. Size-matched repertoire data did not replicate the apparent post-therapy recovery of the Gini index in HIV-infected patients.

This clonotype was seen at least ten times. Its antigen is not yet known. Base qualities are not provided; no much larger clone lies one nucleotide away. Per the germline V gene (reference sequence), SGHKS is the CDR1 and YYEKEE is the CDR2. Spanning cysteine to phenylalanine, the CDR3 consists of 14 amino acids. Only the CDR3 region is kept as DNA, spanning 42 bases read in frame from base 1. V is reduced by 3 bases and J by 2 bases, leaving a spacing of 9 bases between them. Whole blood was used without cell fractionation, so the repertoire reflected all unsorted peripheral T cells. As controls, around eleven uninfected healthy donors were sampled, and several of those donors gave samples twice, about 3 months apart. For RNA extraction, roughly 2.3 ml of peripheral blood was drawn into Tempus tubes. Residual genomic DNA was removed with the TURBO-DNase kit and globin mRNA was depleted with GLOBINclear.

Using SuperScript III with primers targeting the alpha and beta constant regions, around 530 ng of RNA was reverse transcribed. Separate libraries for the alpha and beta chains were generated through chain-specific third strand synthesis that incorporated multiplexing indices. The protocol used a single primer pair to amplify all rearrangements within a chain, which avoided primer bias, and attached molecular barcodes to each cDNA molecule. Purified cDNA was ligated with T4 RNA Ligase 1 onto a 5' RACE adapter bearing a random hexamer and the SP2 sequencing primer site. The authors primed second strand synthesis from the SP2 site with Phusion polymerase and used slow temperature ramps to favor optimal annealing. The 12-nucleotide barcode on each molecule comprised two random hexamer sequences, both introduced before amplification and concatenated. A short first PCR added P5 and P7 adapter elements plus a second index, followed by an approximately 23-cycle amplification PCR with P5s and P7 primers. A total of about 27 PCR cycles were applied to the libraries, which were quantified on a Qubit, sized on a Bioanalyzer, and diluted to roughly 4 nM. Normalized libraries were sequenced on an Illumina MiSeq with 2 x 250 paired-end kits. Reverse transcription reactions underwent purification over MinElute columns, with elution into 9.5 to 10 ul Tris-Cl. The adapter ligations were run for around 25 hours at 16 degrees C, and AMPure XP beads at a 1:1 ratio were afterwards used to clean them. The study's own analysis went as follows. A modified Decombinator processed the demultiplexed FASTQ files and output V, J, insert and barcode information. Sequences that shared a barcode but differed from the dominant sequence were treated as errors and discarded, and barcodes were clustered at Levenshtein distance 3 and counted to estimate the original cDNA molecules. For downstream analyses, the R packages ineq, vegan, igraph and RCytoscape were used, along with IMGT nomenclature and CDR3 definitions. V gene usage was calculated across distinct sequences, with every TCR tallied a single time to avoid skew from clonal expansion. Whenever two unique CDR3 amino acid sequences within a donor differed by a single Levenshtein edit, similarity networks linked them. Published HIV-specific CDR3s (roughly 92 alpha, 700 or so beta) and CMV-specific CDR3s (13 alpha, some 230 beta) were assembled and queried against the repertoires. Random subsampling to size-matched repertoires demonstrated that the decreased diversity in patients did not result from their lower sequence numbers. TCRdb ran its own pipeline on the public reads, namely fastp trimming at Q25 and MiXCR clone calling, and kept in-frame beta chains. Every CDR3 protein is listed once, alongside the most common genes and DNA of its rows. Here the V and J calls rest on TCRdb's processing, not on the authors' analysis. The sample table lists 8,500 to 11,000 distinct CDR3 sequences, 6.5% to 10% of them with a count of one. The ten largest make up roughly 4% of the sample.

This chain is built from TRBV5-5 and TRBJ1-3; the best D guess is TRBD1, with 6 bases matching. The receptor was derived from an adult in good health. The sample taken for sequencing was blood. The DNA reads TGTGCCAGCAGCTCCTCAGGGGCTGGAAACACCATATATTTT. Translated, it gives CASSSSGAGNTIYF.